This T cell receptor (beta chain) was observed in a study of T-cell memory formation after mild COVID-19. Study in general: Each donor largely had its own TCR clusters. Notes on the study in general: Some responding clones appeared in pre-infection memory, suggesting cross-reactive memory joined. CD4+ clones that contracted lay mainly in CM and EM; CD8+ ones lay in EMRA.

As concerns this clonotype: Its antigen is not identified.

The germline V gene encodes CDR1 SGHRS and CDR2 YFSETQ. The CDR3 covers 15 residues. V was shortened by 5 bases and J by 7 bases, with 19 bases between the two germline ends. From 5'RACE with constant-segment primers came TCR alpha and TCR beta cDNA libraries that carried sample barcodes and UMIs. TCRdb analysed the 5' RACE reads with MiXCR anew, one entry per CDR3 protein. The top ten hold 12% of the sample, which has approximately 500,000 distinct CDR3 sequences, roughly 23% seen once. The receptor was isolated from an adult woman who had mild COVID-19 (a few samples of this study predate the infection). Cell type and time point are not known. What was sequenced was PBMCs or a T cell subset sorted from them (not recorded which). The chain uses TRBV5-1 and TRBJ2-1; D may be TRBD1 or TRBD2 (5 bases each). The CDR3 sequence: CASRSGPPLGNEQFF. The CDR3 DNA reads as TGCGCCAGCAGGTCGGGACCCCCCTTGGGGAATGAGCAGTTCTTC. Based on the CDR3 plus reference TRBV5-1 and TRBJ2-1, the full variable domain is KAGVTQTPRYLIKTRGQQVTLSCSPISGHRSVSWYQQTPGQGLQFLFEYFSETQRNKGNFPGRFSGRQFSNSRSEMNVSTLELGDSALYLCASRSGPPLGNEQFFGPGTRLTVL.